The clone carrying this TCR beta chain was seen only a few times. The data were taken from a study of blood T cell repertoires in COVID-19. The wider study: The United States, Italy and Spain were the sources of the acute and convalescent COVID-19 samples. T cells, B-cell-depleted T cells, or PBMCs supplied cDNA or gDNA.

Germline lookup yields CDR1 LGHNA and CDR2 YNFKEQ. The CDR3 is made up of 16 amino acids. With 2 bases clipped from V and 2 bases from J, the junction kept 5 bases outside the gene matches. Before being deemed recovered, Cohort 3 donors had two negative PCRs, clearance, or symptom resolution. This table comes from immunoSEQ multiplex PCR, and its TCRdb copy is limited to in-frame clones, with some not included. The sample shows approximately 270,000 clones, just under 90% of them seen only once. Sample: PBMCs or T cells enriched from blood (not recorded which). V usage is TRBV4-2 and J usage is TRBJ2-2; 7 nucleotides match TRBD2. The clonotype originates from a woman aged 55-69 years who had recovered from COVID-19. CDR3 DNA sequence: TGTGCCAGCAGCCAACGGCTAGCGGTAAACACCGGGGAGCTGTTTTTT. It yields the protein CASSQRLAVNTGELFF.